This T cell receptor (beta chain) was sequenced during a study of OX40 agonist ivuxolimab in advanced cancers. In terms of the full investigation: Ivuxolimab was an agonistic, fully human IgG2 monoclonal antibody directed against OX40 (CD134), a costimulatory receptor. Of the roughly 54 dose-escalation patients, hepatocellular carcinoma was present in some 19, melanoma in approximately 15, renal cell carcinoma in 9 and head and neck cancer in 9. Three dose-escalation patients achieved partial responses, one with hepatocellular carcinoma and two with cutaneous melanoma. Intravenous ivuxolimab was administered to patients every 2 weeks at six dose levels: 0.01, 0.1, 0.3, 1.5, 3 and 10 mg/kg. The point of sequencing TCRbeta in the periphery was to test whether ivuxolimab changed TCR sequence diversity and drove clonal T-cell expansion. The paper reports the monotherapy dose-escalation portion (N ≈ 50 patients) of the phase I ivuxolimab trial. Prior anti-PD-1, anti-PD-L1 or anti-CTLA-4 therapy was permitted, and checkpoint inhibitors had been received by 30% to 40% of dose-escalation patients. A male proportion of around 83% and a mean age of 60 years, ranging from roughly 23 to 90, were recorded for the dose-escalation cohort. Paper-wide results and their limitations: In partial responders in the 0.1-3.0 mg/kg groups, normalized peripheral clonal expansion was found to be among the lowest, especially among CD8+ T cells. At doses from 0.1 to 3.0 mg/kg, clonal expansion was seen in both CD4+ and CD8+ blood T cells between baseline and week 6. Low levels of normalized T-cell clonal expansion were also seen in some patients who did not respond. Antigen specificity was not determined for the clonally expanded peripheral T cells. After ivuxolimab, CD8+ T cells had more expanded clones than CD4+ T cells on average.

Patients with a history of autoimmune disease or receiving systemic immunosuppression were excluded from the trial. Peripheral blood for TCR sequencing was collected from all dose cohorts at baseline, on cycle 4 day 1, and on cycle 7 day 1. Samples came from an open-label, multicenter, first-in-human phase I dose-escalation trial of ivuxolimab. Adults with locally advanced or metastatic melanoma, renal cell carcinoma, hepatocellular carcinoma or head and neck squamous cell carcinoma were enrolled in the trial. Before TCR sequencing, CD4+ T cells and CD8+ T cells were sorted from peripheral blood as separate populations. The CDR3 numbers 15 residues from cysteine through phenylalanine. Just the 45-base CDR3 DNA is kept, in frame starting at base 1. Germline trimming amounts to 2 bases on V and 7 bases on J, with 7 as the count of junction bases outside the gene matches. From a lookup of the germline V gene, CDR1 and CDR2 are SGHVS and FQNEAQ.

Genomic DNA was extracted from sorted cells for sequencing of the TCRbeta CDR3 region. The immunoSEQ Assay was used to sequence the TCRbeta CDR3 regions. Held by TCRdb, this immuneACCESS table contains in-frame sequences only and omits some clones. Under half of the omission traces to an unresolved V gene where checked; the cause of the rest is unknown. This sample gives under 65,000 clones in total; about 89% of them show up just once. The biggest ten clones account for more than 9% of the sample. On this clone itself: Its antigen remains undetermined. The input lacks base qualities; no much larger clone sits a single base away.

Sequencing used CD4+ or CD8+ T cells sorted from blood, obtained in a trial of the OX40 agonist ivuxolimab. The sequence joins TRBV7-8 to TRBJ2-2, and 7 bases in between align with TRBD2. The clonotype was recovered from an adult with an advanced solid tumor such as melanoma, head and neck, liver or kidney cancer. The DNA reads TGTGCCAGCAGCTTACTGGCGGGAGCCATCGGGGAGCTGTTTTTT. Translated, it gives CASSLLAGAIGELFF.